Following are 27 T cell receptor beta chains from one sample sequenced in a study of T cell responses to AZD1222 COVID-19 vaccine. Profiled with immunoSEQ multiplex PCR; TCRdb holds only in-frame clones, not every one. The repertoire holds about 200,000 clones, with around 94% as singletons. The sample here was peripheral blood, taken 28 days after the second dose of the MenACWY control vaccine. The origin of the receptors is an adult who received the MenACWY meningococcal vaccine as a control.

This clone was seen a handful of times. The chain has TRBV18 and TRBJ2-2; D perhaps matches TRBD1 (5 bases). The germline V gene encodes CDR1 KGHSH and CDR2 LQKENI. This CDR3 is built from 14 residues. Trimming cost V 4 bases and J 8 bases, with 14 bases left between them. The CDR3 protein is CASSLGQSLGELFF. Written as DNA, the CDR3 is TGTGCCAGCTCACTCGGACAAAGCTTGGGGGAGCTGTTTTTT.

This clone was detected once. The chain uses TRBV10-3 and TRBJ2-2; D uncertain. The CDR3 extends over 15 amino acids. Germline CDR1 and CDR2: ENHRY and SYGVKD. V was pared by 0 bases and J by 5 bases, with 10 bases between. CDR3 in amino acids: CAISESQSPTGELFF. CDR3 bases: TGTGCCATCAGTGAGTCCCAAAGCCCAACCGGGGAGCTGTTTTTT.

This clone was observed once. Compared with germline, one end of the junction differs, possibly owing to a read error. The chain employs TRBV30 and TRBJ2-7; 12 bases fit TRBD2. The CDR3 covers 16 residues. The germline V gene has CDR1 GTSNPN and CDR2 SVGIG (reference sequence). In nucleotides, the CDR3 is TGTGCCTGGAGTGTAGGGGCTAGCGGGAGGGCCTATGAGCAGTACTTC. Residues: CAWSVGASGRAYEQYF.

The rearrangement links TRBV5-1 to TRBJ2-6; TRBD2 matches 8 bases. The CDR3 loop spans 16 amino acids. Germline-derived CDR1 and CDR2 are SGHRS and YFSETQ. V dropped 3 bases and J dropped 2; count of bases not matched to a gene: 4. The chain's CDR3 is CASSSAGLAGANVLTF. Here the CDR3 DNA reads TGCGCCAGCAGCTCCGCGGGACTAGCTGGGGCCAACGTCCTGACTTTC.

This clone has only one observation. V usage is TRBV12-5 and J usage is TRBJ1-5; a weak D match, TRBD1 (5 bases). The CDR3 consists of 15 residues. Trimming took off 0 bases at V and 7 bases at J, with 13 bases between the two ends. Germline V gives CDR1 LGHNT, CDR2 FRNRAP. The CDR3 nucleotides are TGTGCTAGTGGTTTGGTTGGCCAGGGAGGCCAGCCCCAGCATTTT. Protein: CASGLVGQGGQPQHF. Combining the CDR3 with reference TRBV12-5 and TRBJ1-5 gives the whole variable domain DARVTQTPRHKVTEMGQEVTMRCQPILGHNTVFWYRQTMMQGLELLAYFRNRAPLDDSGMPKDRFSAEMPDATLATLKIQPSEPRDSAVYFCASGLVGQGGQPQHFGDGTRLSIL.

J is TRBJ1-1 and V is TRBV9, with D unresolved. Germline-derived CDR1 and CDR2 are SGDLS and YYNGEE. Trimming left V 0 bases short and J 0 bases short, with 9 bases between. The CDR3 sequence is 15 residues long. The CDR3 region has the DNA TGTGCCAGCAGCGTAGTTGGCCTCATGAACACTGAAGCTTTCTTT. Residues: CASSVVGLMNTEAFF.

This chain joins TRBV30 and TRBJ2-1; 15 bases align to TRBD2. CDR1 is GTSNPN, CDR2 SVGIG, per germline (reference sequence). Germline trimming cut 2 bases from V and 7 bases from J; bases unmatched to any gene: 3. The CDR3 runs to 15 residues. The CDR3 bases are TGTGCCTGGAGTACGGGACTAGCGGGAGGAAATGAGCAGTTCTTC. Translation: CAWSTGLAGGNEQFF.

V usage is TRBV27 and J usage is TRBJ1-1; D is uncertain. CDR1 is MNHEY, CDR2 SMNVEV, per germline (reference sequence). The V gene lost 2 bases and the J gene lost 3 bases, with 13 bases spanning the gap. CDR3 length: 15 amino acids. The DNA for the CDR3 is TGTGCCAGCAGTTTAGGCAGGCGACGGGACACTGAAGCTTTCTTT. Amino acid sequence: CASSLGRRRDTEAFF.

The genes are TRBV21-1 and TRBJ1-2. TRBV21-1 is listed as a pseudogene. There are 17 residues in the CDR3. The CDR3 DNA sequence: TGTGCCAGCAGCCCCGTAGTAAGGGCAGAGTTATGGAGAGGCTACACCTTC. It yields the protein CASSPVVRAELWRGYTF.

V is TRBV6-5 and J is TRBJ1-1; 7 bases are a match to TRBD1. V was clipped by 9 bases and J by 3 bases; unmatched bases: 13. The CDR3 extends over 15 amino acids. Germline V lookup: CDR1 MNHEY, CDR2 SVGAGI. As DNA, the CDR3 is TGTGCCAGTACGACAGGGCCGGGTCTGGACACTGAAGCTTTCTTT. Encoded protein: CASTTGPGLDTEAFF.

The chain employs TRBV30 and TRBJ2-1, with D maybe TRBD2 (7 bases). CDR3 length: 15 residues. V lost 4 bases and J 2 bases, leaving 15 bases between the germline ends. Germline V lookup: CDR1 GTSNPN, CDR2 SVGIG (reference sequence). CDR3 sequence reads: CAWIGGGTPYNEQFF. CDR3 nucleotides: TGTGCCTGGATAGGGGGGGGAACCCCCTACAATGAGCAGTTCTTC. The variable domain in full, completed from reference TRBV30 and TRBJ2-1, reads SQTIHQWPATLVQPVGSPLSLECTVEGTSNPNLYWYRQAAGRGLQLLFYSVGIGQISSEVPQNLSASRPQDRQFILSSKKLLLSDSGFYLCAWIGGGTPYNEQFFGPGTRLTVL.

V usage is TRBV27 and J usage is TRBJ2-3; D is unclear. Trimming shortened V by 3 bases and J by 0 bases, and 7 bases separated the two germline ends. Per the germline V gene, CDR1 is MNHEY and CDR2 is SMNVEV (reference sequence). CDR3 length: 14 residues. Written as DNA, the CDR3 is TGTGCCAGCAGTTTTTACTGGAGCACAGATACGCAGTATTTT. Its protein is CASSFYWSTDTQYF.

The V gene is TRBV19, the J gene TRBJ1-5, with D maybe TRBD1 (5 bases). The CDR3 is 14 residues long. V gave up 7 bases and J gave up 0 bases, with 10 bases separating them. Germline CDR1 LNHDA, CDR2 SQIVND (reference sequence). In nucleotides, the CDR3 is TGTGCCAGTACCCTTGGGGGTAGCAATCAGCCCCAGCATTTT. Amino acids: CASTLGGSNQPQHF.

The CDR3 region has the DNA TGTGCCAGCAGCTTAGCGGATAGCGGGAGATTCGAGCAGTACTTC. Its protein is CASSLADSGRFEQYF. This chain links TRBV7-2 with TRBJ2-7, with 9 bases matching TRBD2. The CDR3 covers 15 residues. CDR1 is SGHTA, CDR2 FQGNSA, per germline. After removal of 0 bases from V and 6 bases from J, the junction contained 6 bases not matched to a gene.

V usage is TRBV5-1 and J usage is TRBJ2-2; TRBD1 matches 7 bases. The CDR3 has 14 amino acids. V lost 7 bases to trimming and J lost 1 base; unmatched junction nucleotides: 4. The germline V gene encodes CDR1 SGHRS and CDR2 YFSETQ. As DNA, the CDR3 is TGCGCCAGCCAGAGGACAGGGAACACCGGGGAGCTGTTTTTT. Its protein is CASQRTGNTGELFF.

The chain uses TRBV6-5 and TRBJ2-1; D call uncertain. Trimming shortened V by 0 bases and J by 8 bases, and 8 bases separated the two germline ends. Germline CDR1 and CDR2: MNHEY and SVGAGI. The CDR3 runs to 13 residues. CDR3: CASSYSSGYEQFF. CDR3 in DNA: TGTGCCAGCAGTTACTCGAGTGGCTATGAGCAGTTCTTC.

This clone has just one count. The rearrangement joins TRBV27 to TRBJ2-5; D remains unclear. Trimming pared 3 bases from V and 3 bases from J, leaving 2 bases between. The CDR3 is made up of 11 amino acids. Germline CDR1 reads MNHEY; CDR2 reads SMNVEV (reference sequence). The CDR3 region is CASSFEETQYF. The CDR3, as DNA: TGTGCCAGCAGTTTCGAAGAGACCCAGTACTTC.

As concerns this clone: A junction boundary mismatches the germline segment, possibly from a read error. The CDR3 is CASRRGTQTDTQYF. In nucleotides, the CDR3 is TGTGCTAGCAGGCGGGGGACACAGACAGATACGCAGTATTTT. The V and J genes are TRBV7-7 and TRBJ2-3, with D perhaps matching TRBD2 (7 bases). Germline CDR1 SSHAT, CDR2 FNYEAQ (reference sequence). The CDR3 consists of 14 residues. The whole variable domain, remainder taken from reference TRBV7-7 and TRBJ2-3, is GAGVSQSPRYKVTKRGQDVTLRCDPISSHATLYWYQQALGQGPEFLTYFNYEAQPDKSGLPSDRFSAERPEGSISTLTIQRTEQRDSAMYRCASRRGTQTDTQYFGPGTRLTVL.

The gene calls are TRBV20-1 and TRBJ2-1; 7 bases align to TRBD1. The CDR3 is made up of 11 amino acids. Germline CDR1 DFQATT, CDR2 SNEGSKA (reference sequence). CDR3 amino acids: CRATGNNEQFF. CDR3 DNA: TGCAGGGCGACAGGGAACAATGAGCAGTTCTTC.

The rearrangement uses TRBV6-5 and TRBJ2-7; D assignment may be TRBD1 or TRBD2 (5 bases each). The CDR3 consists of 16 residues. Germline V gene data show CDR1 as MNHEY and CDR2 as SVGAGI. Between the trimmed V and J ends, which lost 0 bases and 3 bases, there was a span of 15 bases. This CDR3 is CASSYSPGRLDYEQYF. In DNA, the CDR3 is TGTGCCAGCAGTTACTCGCCGGGACGGCTCGACTACGAGCAGTACTTC.

The DNA of the CDR3 is TGCAGTGCTAGTGGCCGAGCGGCCACAGATACGCAGTATTTT. This sequence encodes CSASGRAATDTQYF. The V call is TRBV20-1, the J call TRBJ2-3; tentative D call: TRBD2 (5 bases). The CDR3 runs to 14 residues. The V end was cut by 3 bases, the J end by 2 bases, with 12 bases between. Germline V lookup: CDR1 DFQATT, CDR2 SNEGSKA (reference sequence).

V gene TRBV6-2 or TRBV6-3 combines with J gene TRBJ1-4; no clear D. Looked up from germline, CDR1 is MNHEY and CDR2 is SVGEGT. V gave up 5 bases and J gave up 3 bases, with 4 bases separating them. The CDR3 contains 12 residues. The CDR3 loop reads CASSRANEKLFF. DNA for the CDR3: TGTGCCAGCAGTAGGGCTAATGAAAAACTGTTTTTT.

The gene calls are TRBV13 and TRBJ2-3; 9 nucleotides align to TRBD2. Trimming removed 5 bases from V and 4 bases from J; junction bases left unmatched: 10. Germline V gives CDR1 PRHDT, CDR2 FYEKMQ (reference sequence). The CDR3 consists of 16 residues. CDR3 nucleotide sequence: TGTGCCAGCAGCAACCAGCGGGAGGTTGACGCAGATACGCAGTATTTT. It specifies CASSNQREVDADTQYF.

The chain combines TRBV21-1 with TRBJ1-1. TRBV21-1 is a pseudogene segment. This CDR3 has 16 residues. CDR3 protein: CASSKRGGRSYTEAFF. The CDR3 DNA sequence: TGTGCCAGCAGCAAACGGGGCGGCAGGAGCTACACTGAAGCTTTCTTT.

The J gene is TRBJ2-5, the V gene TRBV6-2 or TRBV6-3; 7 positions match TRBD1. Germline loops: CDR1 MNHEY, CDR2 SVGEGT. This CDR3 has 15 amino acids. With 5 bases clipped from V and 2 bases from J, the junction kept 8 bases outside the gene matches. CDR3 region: CASSLVGGEQETQYF. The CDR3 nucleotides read TGTGCCAGCAGTCTAGTAGGGGGCGAACAAGAGACCCAGTACTTC.

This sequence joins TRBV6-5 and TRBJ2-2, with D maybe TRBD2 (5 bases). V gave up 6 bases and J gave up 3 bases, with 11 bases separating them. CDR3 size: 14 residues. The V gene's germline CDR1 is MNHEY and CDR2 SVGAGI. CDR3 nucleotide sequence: TGTGCCAGCAGGGGCCCCGGGGACACCGGGGAGCTGTTTTTT. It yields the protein CASRGPGDTGELFF.

The CDR3 nucleotides are TGTGCCAGCAGCTCTGAAGCCGGGACTAGTATTTGGGGGCAGTACTTC. Its translation is CASSSEAGTSIWGQYF. The rearrangement uses TRBV5-4 and TRBJ2-7, with 8 positions matching TRBD2. The CDR3 has 16 amino acids. Germline loops: CDR1 SGHNT, CDR2 YYREEE (reference sequence). Trimming removed 3 bases from V and 9 bases from J; junction bases left unmatched: 17.